These 30 T cell receptor beta chains were all obtained from the same sample, sequenced in a study of blood T cell repertoires in COVID-19. TCRdb's copy holds only in-frame clones and misses some; the assay was immunoSEQ multiplex PCR. The sample lists fewer than 250,000 clones, around 90% occurring once. The specimen sequenced was PBMCs or T cells enriched from blood (not recorded which). These receptor sequences come from a woman aged 25 to 39 who had been exposed to COVID-19.

The chain employs TRBV28 and TRBJ2-7, with D maybe TRBD1 (7 bases). CDR1 is MDHEN and CDR2 is SYDVKM in the germline V gene. V was pared by 3 bases and J by 6 bases, with 12 bases between. There are 13 residues in the CDR3. The CDR3 nucleotides read TGTGCCAGCAGTTTGAGGGGGCGGGGCGAGCAGTACTTC. It translates to CASSLRGRGEQYF.

The chain joins TRBV3-1 (or the pseudogene TRBV3-2) to TRBJ2-2; 7 positions match TRBD1. V was pared by 2 bases and J by 1 base, with 4 bases of the junction left unmatched. Germline CDR1 is LGHDT and CDR2 is YNNKEL (reference sequence). This CDR3 contains 16 residues. CDR3 sequence reads: CASSQPQGWNTGELFF. CDR3 nucleotides: TGTGCCAGCAGCCAACCACAGGGGTGGAACACCGGGGAGCTGTTTTTT.

The chain links TRBV24-1 to TRBJ2-1; 8 bases line up with TRBD2. This CDR3 has 14 residues. The V segment lost 7 bases and the J segment 6 bases; nucleotides outside the gene matches: 7. Per germline, CDR1 KGHDR and CDR2 SFDVKD. Written as DNA, the CDR3 is TGTGCCACCAGAACCAGACTAGCGCTCAATGAGCAGTTCTTC. Its protein is CATRTRLALNEQFF.

The genes are TRBV19 and TRBJ1-5; a possible D gene is TRBD1 (6 bases). Germline loops: CDR1 LNHDA, CDR2 SQIVND (reference sequence). This CDR3 has 15 residues. Trimming left V 3 bases short and J 4 bases short, with 13 bases between. This CDR3 reads CASSIGDKNNQPQHF. In nucleotides, the CDR3 is TGTGCCAGTAGTATCGGGGACAAAAATAATCAGCCCCAGCATTTT. The full variable domain, its missing parts supplied by reference TRBV19 and TRBJ1-5, is DGGITQSPKYLFRKEGQNVTLSCEQNLNHDAMYWYRQDPGQGLRLIYYSQIVNDFQKGDIAEGYSVSREKKESFPLTVTSAQKNPTAFYLCASSIGDKNNQPQHFGDGTRLSIL.

Worth noting for this clone: This sample includes further DNA sequences coding for the same CDR3. The chain employs TRBV20-1 and TRBJ2-3; D is undetermined. This CDR3 comprises 13 residues. CDR1 DFQATT and CDR2 SNEGSKA come from the germline V gene (reference sequence). The germline V and J ends were trimmed by 3 bases and 0 bases, with 7 bases remaining between them. Here the CDR3 reads CSASRVSTDTQYF. CDR3 nucleotide sequence: TGCAGTGCTAGTCGAGTTAGCACAGATACGCAGTATTTT.

The chain combines TRBV30 with TRBJ1-2; TRBD1 aligns across 9 bases. CDR1 GTSNPN and CDR2 SVGIG come from the germline V gene (reference sequence). V shed 7 bases, J shed 8 bases, and the junction held 8 bases outside the gene matches. CDR3 size: 12 residues. The CDR3 protein is CASPDRGGGYTF. The DNA of the CDR3 is TGTGCCTCCCCGGACAGGGGCGGCGGCTACACCTTC.

The rearrangement joins TRBV19 to TRBJ1-2; 8 nucleotides agree with TRBD1. CDR1 is LNHDA and CDR2 is SQIVND in the germline V gene (reference sequence). With V trimmed by 2 bases and J by 6 bases, 5 bases remained unmatched. The CDR3 consists of 14 residues. The CDR3 loop reads CASSIRDRRNGYTF. The CDR3 DNA sequence: TGTGCCAGTAGTATAAGGGACAGGAGAAATGGCTACACCTTC.

This clone appeared a few times. This rearrangement joins TRBV5-1 to TRBJ1-2; TRBD1 matches 8 bases. Germline V gene lookup returns CDR1 SGHRS and CDR2 YFSETQ. This CDR3 has 16 residues. The trim removed 2 bases at V and 1 base at J, leaving 7 bases unmatched. The CDR3 region is CASSFIRQGFNYGYTF. As DNA, the CDR3 is TGCGCCAGCAGCTTTATTCGACAGGGGTTTAACTATGGCTACACCTTC.

This clone was detected once. The chain uses TRBV27 and TRBJ1-2; D might be TRBD1 (5 bases). The germline V and J ends were trimmed by 8 bases and 2 bases, with 12 bases remaining between them. This CDR3 contains 13 residues. CDR1 and CDR2 (germline): MNHEY, SMNVEV (reference sequence). In nucleotides, the CDR3 is TGTGCCAGCGGCCCCAGGGCGAACTATGGCTACACCTTC. Amino acids: CASGPRANYGYTF.

The chain joins TRBV21-1 to TRBJ2-1; the tabulated D call, TRBD2, remains unverified against the DNA. TRBV21-1 is a listed pseudogene. This CDR3 has 20 residues. The CDR3 nucleotides read TGTGCCAGCAGCAAAGCGATGGGTGGAGCGGGAGGGCCCGCCTACAATGAGCAGTTCTTC. Translated: CASSKAMGGAGGPAYNEQFF.

V gene TRBV10-3 combines with J gene TRBJ2-1, with a tentative D call TRBD2 (6 bases). CDR3 length equals 12 residues. The V and J ends lost 6 bases and 8 bases respectively, with 11 bases between them. The germline V gene encodes CDR1 ENHRY and CDR2 SYGVKD. The chain's CDR3 is CAIRTTGDEQFF. The CDR3 DNA follows: TGTGCCATCAGAACCACGGGAGATGAGCAGTTCTTC.

In DNA, the CDR3 is TGTGCCATCAGCCCAGGGTCGAAAGGAGAAAAACTGTTTTTT. It yields the protein CAISPGSKGEKLFF. The chain combines TRBV10-3 with TRBJ1-4, with D possibly being TRBD1 (5 bases). The CDR3 is made up of 14 amino acids. Germline V gene data show CDR1 as ENHRY and CDR2 as SYGVKD. Trimming shortened V by 6 bases and J by 8 bases, and 16 bases separated the two germline ends.

The CDR3 loop reads CASSIGSSYNEQFF. The CDR3 DNA follows: TGTGCCAGTAGTATAGGGAGCTCCTACAATGAGCAGTTCTTC. The chain employs TRBV19 and TRBJ2-1, with unresolved D. The ends were cut back, 1 base at V and 0 bases at J, with 4 bases in the middle. The CDR3 is 14 amino acids. Per the germline V gene, CDR1 is LNHDA and CDR2 is SQIVND (reference sequence).

The chain joins TRBV4-1 to TRBJ2-3, with TRBD2 matching over 10 bases. The V and J ends lost 0 bases and 1 base, in that order; junction bases with no gene match: 4. CDR1 and CDR2 from the germline V gene are MGHRA and YSYEKL. This CDR3 has 17 residues. The DNA for the CDR3 is TGCGCCAGCAGCCAAGAAAAAGGACTAGCGGGCACAGATACGCAGTATTTT. Protein product: CASSQEKGLAGTDTQYF.

V gene TRBV5-1 combines with J gene TRBJ2-1; possibly TRBD1 for D (5 bases). Germline CDR1 is SGHRS and CDR2 is YFSETQ. Trimming took off 6 bases at V and 8 bases at J, with 18 bases between the two ends. This CDR3 comprises 14 residues. CDR3 bases: TGCGCCAGCACCTGGGGTCAGGGAAATCATGAGCAGTTCTTC. This codes for CASTWGQGNHEQFF.

For the CDR3, the DNA is TGTGCCAGCAGCTTGAACTTACAGGGTCAGCCCCAGCATTTT. Encoded protein: CASSLNLQGQPQHF. V and J are TRBV5-5 and TRBJ1-5, with TRBD1 as a possible D gene (6 bases). CDR1 is SGHKS and CDR2 is YYEKEE in the germline V gene (reference sequence). The CDR3 loop spans 14 amino acids. Trimming removed 1 base at V and 6 bases at J, with 11 bases between.

The J gene is TRBJ2-1, the V gene TRBV30; 8 bases line up with TRBD1. This CDR3 contains 15 residues. Germline V CDR1 and CDR2: GTSNPN, SVGIG (reference sequence). The junction had 4 bases not matched to a gene; V was cut back by 0 bases and J by 3 bases. The CDR3 region has the DNA TGTGCCTGGAGTGTTAAGACAGGGGTCTACAATGAGCAGTTCTTC. As protein: CAWSVKTGVYNEQFF.

The chain recombines TRBV19 with TRBJ1-1; TRBD1 matches at 9 bases. Per the germline V gene, CDR1 is LNHDA and CDR2 is SQIVND (reference sequence). The CDR3 has 12 amino acids. After removal of 4 bases from V and 14 bases from J, the junction contained 8 bases not matched to a gene. The CDR3 bases are TGTGCCAGTAGTAGCCCTAGGACAGGGGTCTTCTTT. This sequence encodes CASSSPRTGVFF.

The chain is built from TRBV6-6 and TRBJ2-7; D perhaps matches TRBD2 (6 bases). Trimming pared 6 bases from V and 5 bases from J, leaving 26 bases between. Germline V lookup: CDR1 MNHNY, CDR2 SVGAGI (reference sequence). The CDR3 totals 17 residues. The CDR3: CASRRLGVGLRVNEQYF. In DNA form, the CDR3 reads TGTGCCAGCAGGCGATTAGGAGTTGGACTACGCGTCAACGAGCAGTACTTC.

This chain connects TRBV2 to TRBJ2-1, with a tentative D call TRBD2 (7 bases). Germline CDR1 reads SNHLY; CDR2 reads FYNNEI. V was cut by 5 bases and J by 3 bases, with 14 bases left in between. The CDR3 loop spans 15 amino acids. CDR3: CASSPPRGGYNEQFF. The CDR3 bases are TGTGCCAGCAGTCCCCCTAGGGGGGGCTACAATGAGCAGTTCTTC.

The chain uses TRBV5-1 and TRBJ1-2; D unclear. Trimming cost V 0 bases and J 9 bases, with 9 bases left between them. The CDR3 is made up of 12 amino acids. Germline-derived CDR1 and CDR2 are SGHRS and YFSETQ. The CDR3 nucleotides are TGCGCCAGCAGCTTGGATCCCAGGAGCTACACCTTC. It codes for CASSLDPRSYTF. Complete variable domain (other parts from reference TRBV5-1 and TRBJ1-2): KAGVTQTPRYLIKTRGQQVTLSCSPISGHRSVSWYQQTPGQGLQFLFEYFSETQRNKGNFPGRFSGRQFSNSRSEMNVSTLELGDSALYLCASSLDPRSYTFGSGTRLTVV.

V is TRBV5-4 and J is TRBJ1-1; 7 bases agree with TRBD1. V gave up 4 bases and J gave up 5 bases; unmatched junction bases: 5. Germline V gives CDR1 SGHNT, CDR2 YYREEE (reference sequence). The CDR3 length is 13 residues. The CDR3 sequence is CASSPTGVTEAFF. In DNA form, the CDR3 reads TGTGCCAGCAGCCCAACAGGGGTGACTGAAGCTTTCTTT.

V is TRBV5-6 and J is TRBJ2-3; D might be TRBD2 (6 bases). The germline V gene has CDR1 SGHDT and CDR2 YYEEEE. The ends were cut back, 0 bases at V and 1 base at J, with 12 bases in the middle. The CDR3 is 16 residues long. This chain's CDR3 is CASSLEGGLRTDTQYF. In DNA, the CDR3 is TGTGCCAGCAGCTTGGAGGGCGGACTACGCACAGATACGCAGTATTTT.

The chain recombines TRBV24-1 with TRBJ2-1; TRBD1 agrees at 9 bases. The CDR3 contains 21 residues. The germline CDR1 and CDR2 sequences are KGHDR and SFDVKD. The ends lost 3 bases at V and 4 bases at J; junction bases unmatched: 21. CDR3 residues: CATSDRTKFGTGQGFYNEQFF. The CDR3 DNA reads as TGTGCCACCAGTGATCGTACAAAATTTGGGACAGGACAGGGGTTTTACAATGAGCAGTTCTTC.

This chain uses TRBV7-2 with TRBJ2-1, with D possibly matching TRBD2 (5 bases). The CDR3 sequence is 13 residues long. The germline CDR1 and CDR2 sequences are SGHTA and FQGNSA. V was cut by 1 base and J by 9 bases, with 10 bases left in between. CDR3 sequence reads: CASSLGRGSEQFF. CDR3 nucleotides: TGTGCCAGCAGCTTAGGTCGTGGGAGTGAGCAGTTCTTC.

This chain joins TRBV5-5 and TRBJ2-1, with 14 bases identical to TRBD2. The CDR3 is 15 amino acids. CDR1 and CDR2 from the germline V gene are SGHKS and YYEKEE (reference sequence). V was clipped by 0 bases and J by 7 bases; unmatched bases: 0. CDR3 residues: CASSLGLAGGNEQFF. The CDR3 DNA follows: TGTGCCAGCAGCTTGGGACTAGCGGGGGGGAATGAGCAGTTCTTC.

This chain links TRBV7-3 with TRBJ2-7; D perhaps matches TRBD1 (5 bases). Between the trimmed V and J ends, which lost 5 bases and 4 bases, there was a span of 15 bases. The CDR3 totals 14 residues. Germline CDR1 and CDR2: SGHTA and FQGTGA. CDR3 coding DNA: TGTGCCAGCAGCCCAGGGTCGGCAGTGTACGAGCAGTACTTC. This gives the protein CASSPGSAVYEQYF.

The gene calls are TRBV28 and TRBJ2-2, with TRBD1 matching 7 bases. V dropped 5 bases and J dropped 5; count of bases not matched to a gene: 5. Looked up from germline, CDR1 is MDHEN and CDR2 is SYDVKM. The CDR3 runs 14 residues. CDR3 nucleotides: TGTGCCAGCAGTAAACAGGGGTGGACCGGGGAGCTGTTTTTT. Translating it yields CASSKQGWTGELFF.

J is TRBJ2-4 and V is TRBV28, with D tentatively TRBD2 (5 bases). This CDR3 spans 16 amino acids. Germline V gene sequence: CDR1 MDHEN, CDR2 SYDVKM. The ends were cut back, 5 bases at V and 0 bases at J, with 14 bases in the middle. The CDR3 here is CASSLIPGLAKNIQYF. CDR3 bases: TGTGCCAGCAGTCTTATCCCCGGACTAGCCAAAAACATTCAGTACTTC.

The chain has TRBV4-1 and TRBJ2-2; D is uncertain. CDR3 length: 14 residues. Trimming took 1 base from V and 4 from J, leaving 7 bases between them. The germline gives CDR1 MGHRA, CDR2 YSYEKL. CDR3 protein: CASSQGQITGELFF. The CDR3, as DNA: TGCGCCAGCAGCCAAGGGCAGATCACCGGGGAGCTGTTTTTT.